This T cell receptor beta chain was captured in a study of Graves' ophthalmopathy and Graves' hyperthyroidism. TCR beta CDR3 regions were amplified from RNA transcripts. HTBI primers were used in a first-round RT-PCR, which preceded a second-round multiplex PCR. One entry per CDR3 protein, called by TCRdb with MiXCR from the multiplex PCR reads. Of around 1,200,000 distinct CDR3 sequences listed, about two fifths are singletons. The CDR3 has 18 amino acids. Germline V CDR1 and CDR2: MGHDK, SYGVNS. The V segment lost 4 bases and the J segment 0 bases; nucleotides outside the gene matches: 13. Sample: peripheral blood or thyroid tissue (not recorded which). This chain joins TRBV25-1 and TRBJ1-2; TRBD1 matches 8 bases. This receptor was identified in an adult man with Graves' hyperthyroidism. DNA for the CDR3: TGTGCCAGCAGTGGAAAGGGGGCCGGACAGGGACCTAACTATGGCTACACCTTC. This sequence encodes CASSGKGAGQGPNYGYTF.